This T cell receptor (beta chain) came from a study of cytomegalovirus exposure and HLA in healthy donors (dated by TCRdb to the late 2010s). Regarding the complete study: An earlier analysis of roughly 610 of the donors reported under 300 Gb of sequence data and 95 million to 130 million unique TCR beta sequences obtained from roughly 170 million T cells. A later analysis re-analyzed previously published TCR beta repertoires from 666 donors and added high-resolution HLA genotyping to study TCR occurrence patterns. An earlier analysis of around 640 of the donors used high-throughput TCR beta sequencing to judge whether each TCR beta V gene segment behaved as functional or pseudogenic. The later analysis used no new phenotypic data to find candidate immune exposures, relying instead on TCR beta sequences and their occurrence across donors. Among roughly 400 genotyped donors of the cohort, an average of roughly 230,000 unique TCR beta nucleotide sequences was sequenced per donor, of which roughly 18% were non-productive. Donor age, sex, ethnicity and CMV serostatus were collected together with the repertoire data. The study aimed to test whether signatures of past pathogen exposure could be identified by cataloging public T cell receptors. The study used immunosequencing to profile the T cell repertoires of about 670 subjects and linked those repertoires to cytomegalovirus serostatus. Roughly 310 gigabases of sequencing data and 70 million to 100 million unique TCR sequences were included in an early release covering several hundred HLA-typed donors. Roughly five DR-DQ haplotypes were handled as single units for association and clustering because linkage in the cohort was strong. A later genetic analysis used genome-wide SNP genotypes for about three fifths of the 666 donors, treating that subset as a discovery cohort. Of the approximately 370 genotyped donors, 81% were placed in the genetic ancestry cluster associated with self-reported Caucasian donors. Typing coverage differed by locus: A, B, C, DRB1 and DQB1 were typed in roughly 620-630 donors, DQA1 in approximately 520, DPA1 in 600 to 610, and DPB1 in 400 to 490. HLA typing covered class I and class II loci at four-digit resolution. All discovery cohort repertoires had been generated on a single sequencing platform. High-throughput TCR immunosequencing, statistical association of individual TCRs with disease status, and machine learning were combined to predict cytomegalovirus infection status. In addition to the first cohort of 666 subjects, a separate validation cohort of approximately 120 different subjects was used. General findings and caveats noted by the study authors: The cohort was sequenced for TCR beta chains only, and without alpha or paired-chain data the features that could be detected were limited. CMV serostatus was the only immune exposure information available for the cohort. A cluster of highly shared sequence variants was judged likely to represent a technical artifact of the sequencing pipeline. Broadly in line with IMGT annotations, most TCR beta V segments showed up in productive rearrangements about 90% or about 30% of the time in an earlier analysis of a few hundred of the donors. According to a later genetic analysis, donors in an Asian-associated ancestry cluster had fewer N-insertions in productive TCRs than the roughly 670-donor mean. Strong co-occurrence of HLA alleles, especially DR and DQ, made assigning TCR associations to individual alleles difficult. While some public TCRs were present in many individuals, most TCR sequences turned up only very rarely across donors. In a later genetic analysis, a missense DCLRE1C variant was associated with V-gene and J-gene trimming of TCR beta chains, and the association was replicated in an independent cohort. In a later analysis, HLA-associated TCR beta chains were found to be more clonally expanded and to have lower generation probabilities than equally common non-associated chains. A later analysis reported that several top co-occurrence clusters appeared linked to parvovirus B19, influenza, CMV and Epstein-Barr virus. In both the original and validation cohorts, the classifier was reported to diagnose cytomegalovirus status with high specificity and sensitivity. The 87-base-pair reads could not distinguish some IMGT-functional V segments, including TRBV6-2 and TRBV6-3, so those segments were excluded. Because counts were too low, 15 to 20 rarely observed V segments, including chromosome 9 orphons, were excluded from the earlier analysis of fewer than 650 of the donors. Linkage disequilibrium might explain the correlated functional status among segregating V segments, but an unknown experimental factor could not be excluded. A further reported finding was that TCR beta sequences accurately predicted the HLA-A and HLA-B alleles for most subjects in the first cohort. Specific HLA alleles were associated with 15,000 to 20,000 TCR beta sequences at a false discovery rate of 0.05 in a later analysis. The authors suggested that the approach could potentially be extended to other disease states and immunological phenotypes. Most CMV-associated TCR beta chains appeared to be HLA-restricted in a later analysis, and the HLA associations seemed to be driven largely by CMV exposure. Roughly uniform sequencing depth across donors was assumed in presence/absence analyses, although this assumption may not hold. HLA typing was unavailable for some donors at each locus, so association tests used only the typed subset. In a later analysis, TCR association rates were found to vary across HLA loci, with the most associated TCRs seen for DRB1 alleles and the fewest for HLA-C alleles. Three of the identified cytomegalovirus-associated TCR beta chains were confirmed in vitro to be specific for cytomegalovirus antigens. In the study, 150 to 200 TCR beta chains were listed as associated with cytomegalovirus.

Remarks on this clone: Its binding antigen is unknown. Within one base of it there is no much larger clone, and no base qualities were kept.

The library was generated by the immunoSEQ multiplex PCR assay. The multiplex PCR relied on a mix of 60 forward primers for TCR Vbeta segments and 13 reverse primers for TCR Jbeta segments. A multiplex PCR assay on genomic DNA amplified the CDR3 region of rearranged TCR beta genes. The Illumina HiSeq System was used to sequence the amplified TCR beta libraries as 87-base-pair reads. The study's own analysis went as follows. A later analysis counted about 76 million unique TCR beta chains across the 550 to 700 repertoires, and around 9.9 million of these chains were shared by at least two donors. To remove PCR and sequencing errors, raw reads were error-corrected and collapsed into unique sequences using a nearest-neighbor algorithm that merged closely related sequences. CDR3 sequences were aligned to IMGT reference sequences to assign V, D and J gene segments. For a sequence to be retained, at least a six-nucleotide match to both a V gene segment and a J gene segment was required. A rearrangement was called productive if the CDR3 had no stop codons and remained in frame with V and J, and every other rearrangement was called non-productive. Following IMGT convention, CDR3 was defined as the stretch from the second conserved V-encoded cysteine to the conserved J-encoded phenylalanine. In an earlier analysis of 587 of the donors, sequences lacking an unambiguous match to a single V gene segment were excluded. In an earlier analysis of several hundred of the donors, a V segment was called functional when productive rearrangements were above 56.7%, and segregating when the standard deviation between donors exceeded 5%. A statistical classification framework was built for diagnosing cytomegalovirus status from the catalog of TCR beta chain sequences. V and J gene assignment, in a later analysis, came from comparing TCR nucleotide sequences with IMGT/GENE-DB human TR gene sequences. In a later analysis, CDR3 sequences and most-parsimonious VDJ recombination scenarios were assigned using the TCRdist pipeline. In a later analysis, every TCR beta chain was defined by the combination of its CDR3 amino acid sequence and its V-gene family, and reads without a unique V-gene family were dropped. As a way to deal with suspected cross-contamination and a sequencing artifact, a later analysis dropped approximately 570 nucleotide sequences that were highly shared and had low generation probability. For each public chain, a later analysis derived a clonal expansion index from normalized ranks of inferred template counts within each repertoire. A later analysis computed generation probabilities with a VDJ recombination model fitted to out-of-frame rearrangements, and checked the results against IGoR. In a later analysis, TCR-TCR, TCR-HLA and TCR-CMV co-occurrence was scored with hypergeometric tests, and a repertoire-size bias correction was applied to TCR pairs. To estimate false discovery rates, a later analysis permuted the HLA or CMV assignments 20 times. A later analysis grouped co-occurring TCRs with DBSCAN, adding TCRdist sequence similarity when clustering within HLA-allele-positive subsets. Co-occurrence clustering excluded repertoires with fewer than 30,000 or more than 120,000 public chains, plus five with anomalous nucleotide sharing. The table was pulled from immuneACCESS by TCRdb, which kept in-frame rearrangements only. Such tables lose some clones; where checked, under half of the loss comes from unresolved V genes, and the rest has no known cause. That table supplies the V and J calls and clone size; D and trimming were determined from the DNA. The sample has roughly 100,000 clones on record, approximately 70% of them singletons. The ten largest clonotypes hold roughly 0.79% of the sample.

The cohort consisted of 600 to 700 healthy bone marrow donors. Cohort members were all nominally healthy when sampled, although unrecorded immune exposures were likely present. The donor tested CMV seronegative, placing the donor among the 350 to 400 seronegative members of the cohort. A peripheral blood sample was provided by each donor, and peripheral blood mononuclear cells were used for TCR beta sequencing. The Qiagen DNeasy Blood Extraction Kit was used to extract genomic DNA from the blood cell samples. From its cysteine to its phenylalanine, the CDR3 spans 15 amino acids. Only the CDR3 DNA stays, 45 bases, in frame from base 1. CDR1 is given as SNHLY and CDR2 as FYNNEI, both from the germline V gene. Clipping removes 10 bases from V and 8 bases from J, with 19 as the unmatched junction base count.

The source material was PBMCs. The rearranged chain carries TRBV2 and TRBJ1-2; 7 central bases correspond to TRBD1. The receptor was derived from a boy younger than 18 in good health and CMV-seronegative. The DNA is as follows: TGTGCCAACTTGAGGGGGCAGAACTATCCATCCGGCTACACCTTC. It is translated as CANLRGQNYPSGYTF.